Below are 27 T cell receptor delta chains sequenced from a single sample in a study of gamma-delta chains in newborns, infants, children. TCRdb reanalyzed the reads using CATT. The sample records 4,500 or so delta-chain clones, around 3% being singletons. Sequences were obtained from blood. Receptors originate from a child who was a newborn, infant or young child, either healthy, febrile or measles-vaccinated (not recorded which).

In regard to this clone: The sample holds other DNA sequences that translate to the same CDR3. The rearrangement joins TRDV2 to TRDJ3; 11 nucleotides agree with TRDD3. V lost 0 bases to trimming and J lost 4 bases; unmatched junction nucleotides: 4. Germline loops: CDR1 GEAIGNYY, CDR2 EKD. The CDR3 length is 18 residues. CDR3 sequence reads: CACDTVLGDIWDTRQMFF. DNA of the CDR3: TGTGCCTGTGACACCGTACTGGGGGATATTTGGGACACCCGACAGATGTTTTTC.

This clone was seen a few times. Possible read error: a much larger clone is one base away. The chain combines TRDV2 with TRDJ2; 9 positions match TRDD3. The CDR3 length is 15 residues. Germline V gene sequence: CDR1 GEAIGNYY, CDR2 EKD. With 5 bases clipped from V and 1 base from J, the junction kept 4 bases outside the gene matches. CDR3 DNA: TGTGCCTGTGTCAAACTGGGGGATTTGACAGCACAACTCTTCTTT. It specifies CACVKLGDLTAQLFF.

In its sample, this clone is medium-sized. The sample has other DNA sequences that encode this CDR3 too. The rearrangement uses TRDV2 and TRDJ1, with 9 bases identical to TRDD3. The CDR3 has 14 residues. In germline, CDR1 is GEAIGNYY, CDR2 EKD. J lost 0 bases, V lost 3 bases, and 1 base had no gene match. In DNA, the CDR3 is TGTGCCTGTGACTCTGGGGGATACACCGATAAACTCATCTTT. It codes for CACDSGGYTDKLIF.

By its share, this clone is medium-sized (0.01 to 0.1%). CDR3 amino acids: CACDTVAGGSPWDTRQMFF. CDR3 DNA sequence: TGTGCCTGTGACACCGTTGCTGGGGGATCCCCCTGGGACACCCGACAGATGTTTTTC. This chain joins TRDV2 and TRDJ3; 9 bases are shared with TRDD3. Germline V lookup: CDR1 GEAIGNYY, CDR2 EKD. The CDR3 spans 19 residues. With 0 bases clipped from V and 2 bases from J, the junction kept 7 bases outside the gene matches.

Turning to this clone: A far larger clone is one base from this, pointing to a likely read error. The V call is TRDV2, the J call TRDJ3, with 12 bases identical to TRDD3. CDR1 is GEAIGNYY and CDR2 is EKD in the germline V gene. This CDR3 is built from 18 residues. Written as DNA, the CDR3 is TGTGCCTGTGACACCGTACTGGGGGATACCTGGGGCACCCGACAGATGTTTTTC. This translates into CACDTVLGDTWGTRQMFF.

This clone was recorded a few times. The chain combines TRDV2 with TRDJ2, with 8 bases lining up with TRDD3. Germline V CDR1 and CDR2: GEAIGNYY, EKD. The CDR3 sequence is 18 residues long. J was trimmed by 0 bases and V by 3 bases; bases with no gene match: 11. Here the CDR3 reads CACDPVLGVVPLTAQLFF. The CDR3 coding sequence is TGTGCCTGTGACCCCGTACTGGGGGTTGTTCCTTTGACAGCACAACTCTTCTTT.

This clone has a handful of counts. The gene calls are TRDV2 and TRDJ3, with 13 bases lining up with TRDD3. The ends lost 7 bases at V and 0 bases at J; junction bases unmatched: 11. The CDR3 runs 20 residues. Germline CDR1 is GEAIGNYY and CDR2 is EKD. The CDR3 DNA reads TGTGCCTGGCTTACTGGGGGATACGCGGTCACCTCCTGGGACACCCGACAGATGTTTTTC. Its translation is CAWLTGGYAVTSWDTRQMFF.

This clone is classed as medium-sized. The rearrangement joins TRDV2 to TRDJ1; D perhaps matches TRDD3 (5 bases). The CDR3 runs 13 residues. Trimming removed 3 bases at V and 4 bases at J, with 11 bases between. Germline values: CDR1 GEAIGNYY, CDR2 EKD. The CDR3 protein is CACDPLGGDKLIF. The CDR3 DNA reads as TGTGCCTGTGACCCCCTGGGAGGCGATAAACTCATCTTT.

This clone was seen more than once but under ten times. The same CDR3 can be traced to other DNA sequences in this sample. CDR3 DNA sequence: TGTGCCTGTGACACCGTACATCTGGGGGATATGAGCTCTTGGGACACCCGACAGATGTTTTTC. Translating it yields CACDTVHLGDMSSWDTRQMFF. V and J are TRDV2 and TRDJ3; 10 bases align to TRDD3. With V trimmed by 0 bases and J by 4 bases, 14 bases remained unmatched. This CDR3 is 21 amino acids long. Germline assignment: CDR1 GEAIGNYY and CDR2 EKD.

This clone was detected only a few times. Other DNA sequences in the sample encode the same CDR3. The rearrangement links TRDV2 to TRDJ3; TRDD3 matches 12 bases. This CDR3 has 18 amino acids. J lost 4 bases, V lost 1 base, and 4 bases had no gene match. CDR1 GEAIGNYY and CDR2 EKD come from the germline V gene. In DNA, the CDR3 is TGTGCCTGTGACACGGCTGGGGGATACGCGTGGGACACCCGACAGATGTTTTTC. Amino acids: CACDTAGGYAWDTRQMFF.

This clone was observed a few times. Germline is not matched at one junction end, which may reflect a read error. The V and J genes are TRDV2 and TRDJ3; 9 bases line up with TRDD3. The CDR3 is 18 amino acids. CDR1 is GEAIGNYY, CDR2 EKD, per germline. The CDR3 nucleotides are TGTGCCTGTGACGTACTGGGGGAGAGCTCCCGGGACACCCGACAGATGTTTTTC. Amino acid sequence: CACDVLGESSRDTRQMFF.

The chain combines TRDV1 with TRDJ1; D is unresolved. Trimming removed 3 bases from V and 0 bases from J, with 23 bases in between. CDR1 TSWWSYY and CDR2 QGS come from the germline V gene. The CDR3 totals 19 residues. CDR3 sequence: CALGDLPGRDTSDTDKLIF. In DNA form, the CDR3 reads TGTGCTCTTGGGGATTTACCGGGGCGAGACACCTCGGACACCGATAAACTCATCTTT.

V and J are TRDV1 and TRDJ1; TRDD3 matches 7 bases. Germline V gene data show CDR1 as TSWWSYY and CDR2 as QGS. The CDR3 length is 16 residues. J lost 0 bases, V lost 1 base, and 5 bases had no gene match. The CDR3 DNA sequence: TGTGCTCTTGGGGAACGAACGGGGGGATACACCGATAAACTCATCTTT. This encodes CALGERTGGYTDKLIF.

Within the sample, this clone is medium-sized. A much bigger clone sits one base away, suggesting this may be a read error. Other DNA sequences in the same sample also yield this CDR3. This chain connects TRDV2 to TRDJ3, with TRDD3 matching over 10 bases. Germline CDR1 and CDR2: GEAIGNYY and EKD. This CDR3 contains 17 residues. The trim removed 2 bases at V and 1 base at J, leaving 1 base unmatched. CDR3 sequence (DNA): TGTGCCTGTGACATACTGGGGGATTCCTGGGACACCCGACAGATGTTTTTC. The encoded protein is CACDILGDSWDTRQMFF.

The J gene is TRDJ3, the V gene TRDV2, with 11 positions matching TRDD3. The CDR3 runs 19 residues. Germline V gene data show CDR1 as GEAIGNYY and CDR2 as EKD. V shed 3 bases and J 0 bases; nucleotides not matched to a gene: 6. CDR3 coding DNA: TGTGCCTGTGACGCCGCTGGGGGATACAGCTCCTGGGACACCCGACAGATGTTTTTC. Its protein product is CACDAAGGYSSWDTRQMFF.

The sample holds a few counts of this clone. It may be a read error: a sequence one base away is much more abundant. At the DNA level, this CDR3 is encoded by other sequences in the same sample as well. CDR3 DNA: TGTGCCTGCGACATACTGGGGGATTTGACAGCACAACTCTTCTTT. Its translation: CACDILGDLTAQLFF. V is TRDV2 and J is TRDJ2, with 9 bases aligning to TRDD3. From germline, CDR1 is GEAIGNYY and CDR2 EKD. The CDR3 covers 15 residues.

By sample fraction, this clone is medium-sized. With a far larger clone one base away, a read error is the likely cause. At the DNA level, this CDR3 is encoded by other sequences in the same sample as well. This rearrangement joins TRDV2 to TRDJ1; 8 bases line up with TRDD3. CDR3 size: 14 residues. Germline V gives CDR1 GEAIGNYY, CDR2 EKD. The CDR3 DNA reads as TGTGCCCGTGACGTACTGGGGGACACCGATAAACTCATCTTT. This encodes CARDVLGDTDKLIF.

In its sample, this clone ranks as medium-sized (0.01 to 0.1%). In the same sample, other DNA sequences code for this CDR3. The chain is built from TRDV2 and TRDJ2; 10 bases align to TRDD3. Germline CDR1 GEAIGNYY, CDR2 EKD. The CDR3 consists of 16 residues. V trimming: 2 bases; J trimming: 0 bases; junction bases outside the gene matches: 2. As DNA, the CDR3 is TGTGCCTGTGACAACCTGGGGGATACTTTGACAGCACAACTCTTCTTT. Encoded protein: CACDNLGDTLTAQLFF.

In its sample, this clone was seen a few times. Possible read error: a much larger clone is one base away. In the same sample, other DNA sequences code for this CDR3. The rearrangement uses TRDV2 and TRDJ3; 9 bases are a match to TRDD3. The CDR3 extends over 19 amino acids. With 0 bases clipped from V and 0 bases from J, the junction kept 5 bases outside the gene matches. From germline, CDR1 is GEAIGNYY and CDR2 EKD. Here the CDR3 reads CACDTVLGDSSWDTRQMFF. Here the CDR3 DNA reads TGTGCCTGTGACACCGTACTGGGGGACAGCTCCTGGGACACCCGACAGATGTTTTTC.

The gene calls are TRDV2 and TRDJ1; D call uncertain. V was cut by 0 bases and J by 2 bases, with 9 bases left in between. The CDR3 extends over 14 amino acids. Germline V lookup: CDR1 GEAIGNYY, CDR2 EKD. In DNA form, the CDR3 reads TGTGCCTGTGACACCGTAGAGGGGACCGATAAACTCATCTTT. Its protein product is CACDTVEGTDKLIF.

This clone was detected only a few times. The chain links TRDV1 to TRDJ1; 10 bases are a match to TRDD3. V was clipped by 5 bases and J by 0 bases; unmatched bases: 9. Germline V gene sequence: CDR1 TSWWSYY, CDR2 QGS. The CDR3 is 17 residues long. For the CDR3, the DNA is TGTGCTCTTGGGCAACCTACGGGGGATACGTACACCGATAAACTCATCTTT. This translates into CALGQPTGDTYTDKLIF.

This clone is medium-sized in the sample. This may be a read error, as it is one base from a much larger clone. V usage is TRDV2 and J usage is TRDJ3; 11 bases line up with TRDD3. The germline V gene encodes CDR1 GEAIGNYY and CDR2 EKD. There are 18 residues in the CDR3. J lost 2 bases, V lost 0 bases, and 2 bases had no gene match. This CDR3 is CACDTLLGDTWDTRQMFF. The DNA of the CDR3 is TGTGCCTGTGACACCTTACTGGGGGATACCTGGGACACCCGACAGATGTTTTTC.

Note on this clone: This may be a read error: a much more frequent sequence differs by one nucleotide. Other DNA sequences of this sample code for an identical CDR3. The CDR3 DNA reads as TGTGCATGTGACACCGTACTGGGGGACTCCTGGGACACCCGACAGATGTTTTTC. Protein sequence: CACDTVLGDSWDTRQMFF. The chain joins TRDV2 to TRDJ3; 9 bases map to TRDD3. Germline CDR1 reads GEAIGNYY; CDR2 reads EKD. There are 18 residues in the CDR3.

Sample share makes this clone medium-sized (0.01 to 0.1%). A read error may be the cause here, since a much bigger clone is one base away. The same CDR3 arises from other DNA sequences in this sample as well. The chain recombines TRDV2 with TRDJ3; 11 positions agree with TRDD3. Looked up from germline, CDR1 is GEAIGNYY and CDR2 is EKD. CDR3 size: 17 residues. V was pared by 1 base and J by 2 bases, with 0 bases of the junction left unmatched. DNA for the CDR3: TGTGCCTGTGACACACTGGGGGATACCTGGGACACCCGACAGATGTTTTTC. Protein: CACDTLGDTWDTRQMFF.

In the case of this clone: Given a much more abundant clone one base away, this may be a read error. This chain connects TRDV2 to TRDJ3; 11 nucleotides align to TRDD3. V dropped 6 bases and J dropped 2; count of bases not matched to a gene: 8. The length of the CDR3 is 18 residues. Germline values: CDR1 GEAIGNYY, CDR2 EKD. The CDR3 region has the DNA TGTGCCTGTTACAAAATACTGGGGGATACCTGGGACACCCGACAGATGTTTTTC. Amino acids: CACYKILGDTWDTRQMFF.

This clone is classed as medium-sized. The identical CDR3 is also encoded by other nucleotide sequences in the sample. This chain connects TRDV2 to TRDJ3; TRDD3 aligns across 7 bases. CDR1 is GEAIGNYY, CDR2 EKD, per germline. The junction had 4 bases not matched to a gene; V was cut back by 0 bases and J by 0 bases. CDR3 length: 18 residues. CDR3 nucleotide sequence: TGTGCCTGTGACACCGGGGGATGGAGCTCCTGGGACACCCGACAGATGTTTTTC. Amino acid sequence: CACDTGGWSSWDTRQMFF.

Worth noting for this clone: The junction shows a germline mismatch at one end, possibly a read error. DNA of the CDR3: TGTGCTCTTTGGGAACACCCGTTTGGGGGATACACCGATAGACTCATCTTT. Translated, it gives CALWEHPFGGYTDRLIF. This rearrangement joins TRDV1 to TRDJ1; 10 bases line up with TRDD3. The CDR3 spans 17 residues. Germline-derived CDR1 and CDR2 are TSWWSYY and QGS.